This T cell receptor (beta chain) was obtained from a study of blood T cell repertoires in COVID-19 (dated by TCRdb to the early 2020s). With regard to the full study: The collaborator samples originated in the United States, Italy and Spain and spanned the acute and convalescent phases of COVID-19. The material from the prospective study consisted of cDNA or gDNA derived from T cells, B-cell-depleted T cells, or PBMCs. The dataset comprised deeply sampled blood TCRbeta repertoires from subjects exposed to, actively infected with, or recovered from COVID-19. A freely available public database, intended as a resource for researchers studying the immune response to SARS-CoV-2, is where the repertoires were released. Samples came from the ongoing ImmuneRACE study (first 160 participants) plus 1,254 subjects from 6 global collaborators. The sample metadata nearly always contained a de-identified subject ID, COVID-19 status, age in years and sex. Where available, HLA class I and class II types were taken from metadata supplied by the sample provider and were not determined by assay-based typing. Beyond this particular receptor, the publication reports: The quantity of clinical and demographic metadata differed by source and by participant and was supplied without curation.

The collaborating institutions used their own protocols to collect whole blood in K2EDTA tubes. For TCRbeta analysis, collaborators shipped samples in one of three forms: frozen whole blood, isolated PBMCs, or DNA extracted from either of those sample types. Comments on this clone: Its antigen is unknown. No much larger clonotype is one base removed from it; base qualities were not supplied.

CDR1 SNHLY and CDR2 FYNNEI were looked up in the germline V gene. The CDR3, cysteine through phenylalanine, is 12 amino acids long. Here the CDR3 DNA is all that survives: 36 bases in frame from base 1. V was cut back by 8 bases and J by 7 bases, leaving a gap of 12 bases between them. The immunoSEQ Assay, a bias-controlled multiplex PCR, was used to amplify TCRbeta CDR3 regions from genomic DNA. As for the original processing: Within the assay, amplification of reference gene primers was used to estimate how many nucleated cells each sample contained. To quantify the absolute abundance of each unique TCRbeta CDR3 rearrangement, sequence reads were collapsed and filtered. For each sample, productive Simpson clonality was calculated as the square root of Simpson's diversity index across productive rearrangements. TCRdb stores this immuneACCESS table with in-frame sequences only. Part of the clones is absent; in the studies checked, under half of the shortfall reflects unresolved V genes, and no reason is known for the rest. V and J calls and clone size are copied from that table; D and trimming were computed from the DNA. The sample table shows about 85,000 clones, and roughly 78% are seen once. The leading ten clones occupy 1.2% of the sample.

This sequence was found in a woman older than 75 with acute or convalescent COVID-19. The chain is encoded by TRBV2 joined to TRBJ1-5, with the identity of the D gene unclear. Material: peripheral blood. The nucleotides are TGTGCCAGCGGCACTCTAGGCCAGCCCCAGCATTTT. It specifies CASGTLGQPQHF.